Presented here are 14 T cell receptor beta chains from one specimen sequenced in a study of molecular identifiers for immune sequencing clone quantification. One entry per CDR3 protein results from TCRdb running MiXCR on the PCR reads. The table lists hundreds of thousands of distinct CDR3 sequences, about 25% of them singletons, with roughly 0.83% in the top ten. Sequenced sample: naive CD8+ T cells from blood, with Jurkat cell RNA spiked in. Subset specified: FACS-sorted CD8+CD4-CCR7+CD45RA+ naive T cells. The receptors shown here come from a human donor in good health. Some libraries in this study had Jurkat cell RNA spiked in.

Ten or more counts support this clonotype. This chain joins TRBV27 and TRBJ2-7; no clear D gene. V was trimmed by 3 bases and J by 3 bases, leaving 15 bases between them. This CDR3 is 15 amino acids long. Germline loops: CDR1 MNHEY, CDR2 SMNVEV (reference sequence). The CDR3 is CASSFRNSALYEQYF. CDR3 coding DNA: TGTGCCAGCAGTTTTCGTAACTCGGCCCTCTACGAGCAGTACTTC.

The rearrangement joins TRBV6-1 to TRBJ1-5; D possibly corresponds to TRBD1 (5 bases). V was cut by 6 bases and J by 3 bases, with 12 bases left in between. CDR3 size: 14 residues. The germline V gene encodes CDR1 MNHNS and CDR2 SASEGT. CDR3: CASSPDIINQPQHF. The CDR3 coding sequence is TGTGCCAGCAGCCCGGACATAATCAATCAGCCCCAGCATTTT.

J is TRBJ1-5 and V is TRBV4-3; D might be TRBD1 (5 bases). The CDR3 is 16 amino acids. Between the trimmed V and J ends, which lost 1 base and 4 bases, there was a span of 14 bases. Germline V lookup: CDR1 LGHNA, CDR2 YSLEER. CDR3 protein: CASSQGTGTDNQPQHF. CDR3 nucleotide sequence: TGCGCCAGCAGCCAAGGTACCGGGACGGATAATCAGCCCCAGCATTTT.

In the case of this clonotype: This may arise from a read error, as a much more abundant clone is one base away. The chain is built from TRBV28 and TRBJ1-1; 7 nucleotides match TRBD1. V was clipped by 6 bases and J by 4 bases; unmatched bases: 14. The CDR3 consists of 16 residues. The germline gives CDR1 MDHEN, CDR2 SYDVKM. The CDR3 is CASSLRTGVLSTEAFF. The DNA of the CDR3 is TGTGCCAGCAGCTTGCGGACAGGAGTTCTGAGCACTGAAGCTTTCTTT.

This clonotype was seen more than once but under ten times. This chain connects TRBV6-1 to TRBJ1-2, with 11 bases that match TRBD1. This CDR3 has 16 residues. J lost 5 bases, V lost 6 bases, and 11 bases had no gene match. Germline values: CDR1 MNHNS, CDR2 SASEGT. This CDR3 reads CASRTGQGGRWYGYTF. CDR3 coding DNA: TGTGCCAGCAGGACGGGACAGGGGGGACGCTGGTATGGCTACACCTTC.

In regard to this clonotype: A much more abundant neighbour one base away suggests this may be a read error. The chain recombines TRBV9 with TRBJ2-5; TRBD2 might be the D (6 bases). The V gene lost 0 bases and the J gene lost 9 bases, with 15 bases spanning the gap. CDR1 is SGDLS and CDR2 is YYNGEE in the germline V gene. The CDR3 is 14 amino acids. The CDR3 reads CASSVAGAGGAQYF. CDR3 DNA: TGTGCCAGCAGCGTAGCAGGAGCCGGAGGGGCCCAGTACTTC.

This clonotype was observed many times. The V call is TRBV29-1, the J call TRBJ2-3, with 7 bases that match TRBD2. V lost 3 bases and J lost 3; bases outside the gene matches: 9. Germline CDR1 SQVTM, CDR2 ANQGSEA. This CDR3 is 15 amino acids long. The CDR3 is CSVELAGDRTDTQYF. The CDR3 DNA reads TGCAGCGTTGAGCTGGCGGGAGATAGAACAGATACGCAGTATTTT.

This clonotype has at least ten counts. The chain combines TRBV29-1 with TRBJ2-7; TRBD1 aligns across 7 bases. Trimming at V came to 3 bases and at J to 2 bases, leaving 13 bases not matched to a gene. The CDR3 has 16 amino acids. Germline V gene data show CDR1 as SQVTM and CDR2 as ANQGSEA. The CDR3 is CSVEVRTGDSPYEQYF. The CDR3 coding sequence is TGCAGCGTTGAGGTGCGGACAGGAGACTCACCCTACGAGCAGTACTTC.

This clonotype was detected only a few times. This chain links TRBV11-2 with TRBJ2-7; maybe TRBD2 (6 bases). Germline CDR1 and CDR2: SGHAT and FQNNGV. The CDR3 consists of 14 residues. Trimming left V 6 bases short and J 7 bases short, with 19 bases between. The CDR3 here is CASRFSGGVEEQYF. CDR3 bases: TGTGCCAGCAGATTTAGCGGTGGGGTGGAGGAGCAGTACTTC.

As for this clonotype: It may be a read error: a sequence one base away is much more abundant. The rearrangement links TRBV12-3 or TRBV12-4 to TRBJ2-7; 7 bases match TRBD1. The CDR3 sequence is 15 residues long. The DNA for the CDR3 is TGTGCCAGCAGCCCGTCCGCGGACAGGTCGAGAGAGCGGTACTTC. Translating gives CASSPSADRSRERYF.

This clonotype was observed a handful of times. This rearrangement joins TRBV9 to TRBJ1-4, with TRBD1 matching 10 bases. Trimming at V came to 0 bases and at J to 6 bases, leaving 8 bases not matched to a gene. Germline values: CDR1 SGDLS, CDR2 YYNGEE. The CDR3 covers 17 residues. The CDR3 reads CASSVEGSGQGYEKLFF. In DNA, the CDR3 is TGTGCCAGCAGCGTAGAAGGCTCGGGACAGGGGTATGAAAAACTGTTTTTT.

Comments on this clonotype: This may come from a read error, since a much larger clone is one base off. The chain has TRBV30 and TRBJ2-7; the D gene is possibly TRBD2 (5 bases). Trimming took off 5 bases at V and 4 bases at J, with 15 bases between the two ends. CDR1 GTSNPN and CDR2 SVGIG come from the germline V gene (reference sequence). This CDR3 contains 13 residues. In nucleotides, the CDR3 is TGTGCCTGGGAGAACGGGGAAGAGTACGAGCAGTACTTC. Its translation is CAWENGEEYEQYF.

The table lists this clonotype with a few counts. The J gene is TRBJ1-1, the V gene TRBV27, with TRBD1 matching over 11 bases. The V segment lost 3 bases and the J segment 3 bases; nucleotides outside the gene matches: 12. This CDR3 spans 18 amino acids. Germline CDR1 and CDR2: MNHEY and SMNVEV (reference sequence). The CDR3 region is CASSLIGQGAVGDTEAFF. Written as DNA, the CDR3 is TGTGCCAGCAGTTTGATTGGACAGGGGGCGGTTGGGGACACTGAAGCTTTCTTT.

As for this clonotype: A much larger clone differs by one base, so this may be a read error. The chain uses TRBV4-1 and TRBJ2-7; tentative D call: TRBD1 (5 bases). Germline V gene sequence: CDR1 MGHRA, CDR2 YSYEKL. This CDR3 comprises 14 residues. The CDR3 region is CASSPGHPAYAQYF. DNA for the CDR3: TGCGCCAGCAGCCCCGGACACCCTGCCTACGCGCAGTACTTC.